This T cell receptor (beta chain) was identified during a study of regulatory T cells in long-lasting Graves disease. Assembly of TCR beta libraries relied on iRepertoire HTBI primers together with Arm-PCR of CDR3 regions. One entry per CDR3 protein results from TCRdb running MiXCR on the multiplex PCR reads. The sample records under 350,000 distinct CDR3 sequences, around 20% being singletons. Findings and caveats of the study: Newly diagnosed patients had higher TCR diversity than persistent Graves' patients did. Because few samples were included, accuracy may have been lower.

This sample's time point: persistent/refractory GD, antithyroid drugs over 5 years with positive TRAb. RNA isolated from PBMCs was used to make the TCR library. On this clonotype itself: What it binds is not known.

The source is a female donor with Graves disease. The specimen was peripheral blood mononuclear cells (PBMCs), collected when the disease was refractory, from a patient treated with antithyroid drugs.

CDR3: CASSSPAKNIQYF. CDR3 in DNA: TGTGCCAGCAGTTCCCCGGCTAAAAACATTCAGTACTTC. The genes are TRBV12-3 or TRBV12-4 and TRBJ2-4; D gene uncertain. V was shortened by 4 bases and J by 4 bases, with 8 bases between the two germline ends. The CDR3 runs 13 residues.